The sequence of this T cell receptor (beta chain) was determined in a study of shared clonotypes between healthy human individuals. Study as a whole: The study enrolled a couple of women and three men aged 18 to 49.

The V and J ends lost 4 bases and 5 bases respectively, with 9 bases between them. From germline, CDR1 is GTSNPN and CDR2 SVGIG (reference sequence). The CDR3 covers 13 residues. Samples underwent the assay at deep level. Data came from immunoSEQ multiplex PCR; TCRdb stores just in-frame clones and leaves some out. The table shows 2,500,000 or so clones, with 80% to 95% occurring only once. CD45RA+ naive and CD45RA-negative memory subsets were separated from CD4+ cells. This receptor was identified in a man aged 18 to 30 in good health. Some clones in this sample may be carry-over from other donors' samples. Sample: naive CD4+ T cells from PBMCs. The sample's subset: CD45RA+ positively selected. This chain links TRBV30 with TRBJ2-6; a weak D match, TRBD1 (6 bases). The CDR3 region has the DNA TGTGCCTGGACAAGGGGGTGGGCCAACGTCCTGACTTTC. This gives the protein CAWTRGWANVLTF.